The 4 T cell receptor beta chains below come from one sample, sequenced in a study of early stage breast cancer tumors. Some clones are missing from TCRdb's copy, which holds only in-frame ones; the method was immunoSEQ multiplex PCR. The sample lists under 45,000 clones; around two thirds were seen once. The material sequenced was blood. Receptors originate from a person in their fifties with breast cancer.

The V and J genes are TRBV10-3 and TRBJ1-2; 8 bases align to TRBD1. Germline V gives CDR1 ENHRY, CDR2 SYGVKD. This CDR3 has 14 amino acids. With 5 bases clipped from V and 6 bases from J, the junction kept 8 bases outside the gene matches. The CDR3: CAISTSGQGDGYTF. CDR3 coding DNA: TGTGCCATCAGTACCTCCGGACAGGGAGATGGCTACACCTTC.

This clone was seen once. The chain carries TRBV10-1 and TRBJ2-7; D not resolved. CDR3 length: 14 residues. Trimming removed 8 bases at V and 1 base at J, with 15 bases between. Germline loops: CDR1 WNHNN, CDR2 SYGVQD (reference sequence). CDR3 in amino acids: CASSFGRSSYEQYF. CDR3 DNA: TGCGCCAGCTCTTTTGGGCGATCGTCCTACGAGCAGTACTTC.

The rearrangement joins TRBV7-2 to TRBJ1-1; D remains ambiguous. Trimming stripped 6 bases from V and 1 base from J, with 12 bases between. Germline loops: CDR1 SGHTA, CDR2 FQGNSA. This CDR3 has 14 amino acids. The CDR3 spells CASSLSRGNTEAFF. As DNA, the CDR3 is TGTGCCAGCAGTCTAAGCCGGGGGAACACTGAAGCTTTCTTT.

DNA of the CDR3: TGCGCCAGCAGCCAAGATGTGACTAGCGGGGGGCCACTACAAGAGACCCAGTACTTC. It encodes CASSQDVTSGGPLQETQYF. The rearrangement uses TRBV4-3 and TRBJ2-5; 13 nucleotides agree with TRBD2. V lost 0 bases to trimming and J lost 2 bases; unmatched junction nucleotides: 9. The length of the CDR3 is 19 residues. Germline lookup yields CDR1 LGHNA and CDR2 YSLEER.